This T cell receptor (beta chain) was recovered during a study of CD8+ T cells in alopecia areata. The overall study: A 6-month off-drug phase came after tofacitinib, which had lasted 6 to 18 months. General study points: Higher clonality was seen in lesional scalp than in normal scalp, especially in alopecia totalis/universalis.

This clone was seen more than once but under ten times. The antigen is undetermined. PBMCs served as the source from which CD4+ and CD8+ T cells were sorted. cDNA serving as the sequencing template came from extracted, reverse transcribed RNA. Measured with immunoSEQ multiplex PCR; TCRdb has only the in-frame clones, and not every one. The table records some 130,000 clones, about 50% of them present only once. The CDR3 length is 12 residues. V was cut by 8 bases and J by 2 bases, with 8 bases left in between. In germline, CDR1 is SGHDT, CDR2 YYEEEE. The sequence came from a human donor with alopecia areata. This material consisted of CD8+ T cells sorted from blood, taken at week 0. This chain links TRBV5-6 with TRBJ2-1; D possibly corresponds to TRBD2 (6 bases). This CDR3 reads CASSGTYNEQFF. The CDR3 DNA reads TGTGCCAGTAGCGGCACCTACAATGAGCAGTTCTTC.